This TCR beta chain was obtained from a study of cytomegalovirus exposure and HLA in healthy donors (dated by TCRdb to about 2017). About the study as a whole: An earlier analysis of about 560 of the donors reported approximately 280 Gb of sequence data and 117 million unique TCR beta sequences obtained from about 200 million T cells. An early release covering roughly 640 HLA-typed donors comprised roughly 300 gigabases of sequencing data and 65 million to 100 million unique TCR sequences. The genetic ancestry cluster associated with self-reported Caucasian donors included approximately 85% of the approximately 410 genotyped donors. The study aimed to test whether cataloging public T cell receptors could reveal signatures of past pathogen exposure. Using immunosequencing, the study profiled T cell repertoires from fewer than 700 subjects and related those repertoires to cytomegalovirus serostatus. In addition to the first cohort of 666 subjects, a separate validation cohort of approximately 110 different subjects was used. To predict cytomegalovirus infection status, the study combined high-throughput TCR immunosequencing, statistical association of individual TCRs with disease status, and machine learning. A later analysis re-examined previously published TCR beta repertoires from over 500 donors and added high-resolution HLA genotyping to investigate patterns of TCR occurrence. In the later analysis, no new phenotypic data were used to find candidate immune exposures; instead, reliance was placed on TCR beta sequences and their occurrence across donors. An earlier analysis of several hundred of the donors used high-throughput TCR beta sequencing to judge whether each TCR beta V gene segment behaved as functional or pseudogenic. Donor age, sex, ethnicity and CMV serostatus were collected together with the repertoire data. In a later genetic analysis, genome-wide SNP genotypes for about 55% of the 666 donors were used, and that subset was treated as a discovery cohort. Every repertoire in the discovery cohort had been generated on one and the same sequencing platform. HLA typing included class I and class II loci at four-digit resolution. The number of typed donors differed by locus: roughly 620-630 for A, B, C, DRB1 and DQB1; approximately 520 for DQA1; over 600 for DPA1; and some 450 for DPB1. Because of strong linkage in the cohort, roughly 5 DR-DQ haplotypes were treated as single units for association and clustering. Across under 500 genotyped donors of the cohort, an average of approximately 200,000 unique TCR beta nucleotide sequences per donor were sequenced, and 15% to 20% of those sequences were non-productive.

The germline V gene (reference sequence) sets CDR1 to MNHEY and CDR2 to SMNVEV. Spanning cysteine to phenylalanine, the CDR3 consists of 16 amino acids. Only CDR3 DNA is held: 48 bases, read in frame from base 1. Unmatched junction bases come to 9, with V trimmed by 5 bases and J by 0 bases. To prepare the library, the immunoSEQ multiplex PCR assay was applied. For the multiplex PCR, a mixture combining 60 forward primers for TCR Vbeta segments and 13 reverse primers for TCR Jbeta segments was used. Amplification of the CDR3 region of rearranged TCR beta genes was performed with a multiplex PCR assay on genomic DNA. The Illumina HiSeq System was used to sequence the amplified TCR beta libraries as 87-base-pair reads. The original methods were these. In a later analysis, approximately 74 million unique TCR beta chains were counted across the approximately 640 repertoires, and roughly 10 million of these chains were shared by at least two donors. To remove PCR and sequencing errors, raw reads were error-corrected and collapsed into unique sequences using a nearest-neighbor algorithm that merged closely related sequences. Alignment of CDR3 sequences to IMGT reference sequences was used to assign V, D and J gene segments. For a sequence to be retained, at least a six-nucleotide match to both a V gene segment and a J gene segment was required. Rearrangements were called productive when the CDR3 lacked stop codons and stayed in frame with V and J; all others were non-productive. Following IMGT convention, CDR3 was defined as the stretch from the second conserved V-encoded cysteine to the conserved J-encoded phenylalanine. In an earlier analysis of approximately 500 of the donors, sequences lacking an unambiguous match to a single V gene segment were excluded. An earlier analysis of a few hundred of the donors called V segments functional above 56.7% productive rearrangements and segregating when the between-donor standard deviation exceeded 5%. A statistical classification framework was built to diagnose cytomegalovirus status from the catalog of TCR beta chain sequences. In a later analysis, V and J genes were assigned by comparing TCR nucleotide sequences against IMGT/GENE-DB human TR gene sequences. A later analysis assigned CDR3 sequences and most-parsimonious VDJ recombination scenarios with the TCRdist pipeline. In a later analysis, each TCR beta chain was defined by its CDR3 amino acid sequence together with its V-gene family, and reads without a unique V-gene family were excluded. To address suspected cross-contamination and a sequencing artifact, a later analysis removed some 620 highly shared, low-generation-probability nucleotide sequences. A later analysis calculated a clonal expansion index for each public chain from normalized within-repertoire ranks of inferred template counts. A later analysis computed generation probabilities with a VDJ recombination model fitted to out-of-frame rearrangements, and checked the results against IGoR. Hypergeometric tests were used in a later analysis to score TCR-TCR, TCR-HLA and TCR-CMV co-occurrence, with a repertoire-size bias correction applied to the TCR pairs. In a later analysis, false discovery rates were estimated by permuting HLA or CMV assignments 20 times. A later analysis grouped co-occurring TCRs with DBSCAN, adding TCRdist sequence similarity when clustering within HLA-allele-positive subsets. For co-occurrence clustering, repertoires with fewer than 30,000 or more than 120,000 public chains were excluded, along with about five repertoires with anomalous nucleotide sharing. Not all clones reach the TCRdb copy of this immuneACCESS table, which keeps in-frame sequences only. Checked studies attribute under half of the gap to unresolved V genes and leave the rest unexplained. That table gives V, J and clone size, and the DNA gave D and trimming. The sample table records 100,000 to 150,000 clones; less than 80% of these occur just once. In total, the top ten clones hold over 4% of the sample.

The cohort consisted of some 730 healthy bone marrow donors. Cohort members were all nominally healthy when sampled, although unrecorded immune exposures were likely present. The donor tested CMV seropositive and was one of the 289 seropositive cohort members. Each donor provided a peripheral blood sample, and peripheral blood mononuclear cells were used for TCR beta sequencing. Genomic DNA extraction from the blood cell samples was performed with the Qiagen DNeasy Blood Extraction Kit. As regards this clone: What antigen it recognizes has not been identified. No clone much larger than this one lies a single base away; base qualities are absent.

General conclusions and limits of the study: The 87-base-pair reads could not distinguish some IMGT-functional V segments, including TRBV6-2 and TRBV6-3, so those segments were excluded. The authors suggested that the approach could potentially be extended to other disease states and immunological phenotypes. A further reported finding was that TCR beta sequences accurately predicted the HLA-A and HLA-B alleles for most subjects in the first cohort. In a later analysis, HLA-associated TCR beta chains were found to be more clonally expanded and to have lower generation probabilities than equally common non-associated chains. In vitro tests confirmed that a few of the cytomegalovirus-associated TCR beta chains recognize cytomegalovirus antigens. Immune exposure information for the cohort was limited to CMV serostatus. Around 16 rarely observed V segments, including chromosome 9 orphons, were excluded from the earlier analysis of just under 600 of the donors because counts were too low. When HLA alleles, especially DR and DQ, strongly co-occurred, attributing TCR associations to individual alleles was difficult. According to a later analysis, TCR association rates differed among HLA loci, with DRB1 alleles showing the most associated TCRs and HLA-C alleles showing the fewest. A later genetic analysis associated a missense DCLRE1C variant with V-gene and J-gene trimming of TCR beta chains, and an independent cohort replicated the association. Linkage disequilibrium might explain the correlated functional status among segregating V segments, but an unknown experimental factor could not be excluded. A later analysis found that most CMV-associated TCR beta chains appeared HLA-restricted, with HLA associations seemingly driven largely by CMV exposure. Across donors, most TCR sequences were observed very rarely, whereas some public TCRs were present in many individuals. Broadly in line with IMGT annotations, most TCR beta V segments showed up in productive rearrangements about 87% or about 30% of the time in an earlier analysis of around 550 of the donors. Roughly uniform sequencing depth across donors was assumed in presence/absence analyses, although this assumption may not hold. HLA typing was unavailable for some donors at each locus, so association tests used only the typed subset. The study listed 164 TCR beta chains as associated with cytomegalovirus. According to a later analysis, parvovirus B19, influenza, CMV and Epstein-Barr virus appeared linked to several top co-occurrence clusters. A cluster of highly shared sequence variants was judged likely to represent a technical artifact of the sequencing pipeline. Compared with the approximately 670-donor mean, donors in an Asian-associated ancestry cluster had fewer N-insertions in productive TCRs, according to a later genetic analysis. The classifier was reported to diagnose cytomegalovirus status with high specificity and sensitivity in both the original and validation cohorts. Specific HLA alleles were associated with over 15,000 TCR beta sequences at a false discovery rate of 0.05 in a later analysis. This cohort had only TCR beta chains sequenced, and the lack of alpha or paired-chain data limited which features could be detected.

The chain was built from TRBV27 and TRBJ1-1; TRBD1 lines up with 7 middle nucleotides. The sequenced material came from PBMCs. This sequence was found in a man between 50 and 59 years old in good health and CMV-seropositive. CDR3 reads: CASSPSQGEVNTEAFF. The sequence in DNA is TGTGCCAGCAGTCCCTCCCAGGGGGAGGTGAACACTGAAGCTTTCTTT.